One and the same sample provided the 22 T cell receptor beta chains below, sequenced in a study of blood T cells in healthy people across ages. With a J-beta primer mix and a sample-barcoded 5' primer, a second PCR ran roughly 7 to 11 cycles. TCRdb itself ran the 5' RACE reads through MiXCR, one entry per CDR3 protein. This repertoire shows about 560,000 distinct CDR3 sequences, roughly a quarter found once; its top ten account for 3% to 4%. A further study also used this sample, focusing on T cells of mothers and their children.

Sample: blood. Every receptor here comes from a boy younger than 10 in good health.

There are a few counts of this clonotype. This chain connects TRBV29-1 to TRBJ1-4; perhaps TRBD1 as D (5 bases). The CDR3 spans 13 residues. Germline CDR1 is SQVTM and CDR2 is ANQGSEA. V was cut by 4 bases and J by 8 bases, with 14 bases left in between. The CDR3 loop is CSVVRWGSEKLFF. CDR3 in DNA: TGCAGCGTTGTCCGGTGGGGCTCAGAAAAACTGTTTTTT.

This clonotype was found many times. The chain is built from TRBV7-2 and TRBJ2-5; 14 positions agree with TRBD2. V was clipped by 6 bases and J by 5 bases; unmatched bases: 8. This CDR3 has 16 residues. Germline V gene lookup returns CDR1 SGHTA and CDR2 FQGNSA. In DNA, the CDR3 is TGTGCCAGCAGGCGCGGGACTAGCGGGAGTGGTGAGACCCAGTACTTC. Translated, it gives CASRRGTSGSGETQYF.

In this sample, this clonotype turned up a few times. The chain has TRBV20-1 and TRBJ2-3; weak D call: TRBD1 (6 bases). Trimming took off 7 bases at V and 2 bases at J, with 16 bases between the two ends. The CDR3 has 14 residues. The germline gives CDR1 DFQATT, CDR2 SNEGSKA (reference sequence). The CDR3 here is CSVSGDTITDTQYF. The DNA of the CDR3 is TGCAGTGTGAGTGGGGACACGATCACAGATACGCAGTATTTT.

V gene TRBV20-1 combines with J gene TRBJ2-5; no definite D call. CDR1 is DFQATT, CDR2 SNEGSKA, per germline (reference sequence). Trimming pared 5 bases from V and 0 bases from J, leaving 16 bases between. CDR3 size: 15 residues. The CDR3 bases are TGCAGTGCTGCCCCCGTGGTGGGGTACCAAGAGACCCAGTACTTC. Encoded protein: CSAAPVVGYQETQYF.

The gene calls are TRBV20-1 and TRBJ2-7; possible D gene TRBD1, 6 bases. CDR1 and CDR2 (germline): DFQATT, SNEGSKA (reference sequence). The CDR3 loop spans 14 amino acids. Trimming took off 6 bases at V and 2 bases at J, with 17 bases between the two ends. The CDR3 nucleotides are TGCAGTGCACTAGGACAGAGTACAGCCTACGAGCAGTACTTC. Its translation: CSALGQSTAYEQYF.

This chain links TRBV7-2 with TRBJ2-3; TRBD2 matches 8 bases. CDR1 is SGHTA, CDR2 FQGNSA, per germline. V shed 5 bases and J 6 bases; nucleotides not matched to a gene: 13. CDR3 length: 16 residues. The CDR3 spells CASSPNLAGRTDTQYF. CDR3 DNA: TGTGCCAGCAGCCCGAACCTAGCGGGTCGGACTGATACGCAGTATTTT.

The table lists this clonotype with a few counts. V usage is TRBV7-9 and J usage is TRBJ2-3; D is ambiguous. This CDR3 has 11 amino acids. With 7 bases removed from V and 4 bases from J, the gap between germline ends came to 6 bases. From germline, CDR1 is SEHNR and CDR2 FQNEAQ (reference sequence). The CDR3, as DNA: TGTGCCAGCACCACGGCAGATACGCAGTATTTT. It encodes CASTTADTQYF.

The gene calls are TRBV29-1 and TRBJ2-5; perhaps TRBD1 as D (6 bases). Between the trimmed V and J ends, which lost 2 bases and 0 bases, there was a span of 10 bases. The germline gives CDR1 SQVTM, CDR2 ANQGSEA. The CDR3 extends over 14 amino acids. The CDR3 nucleotides are TGCAGCGTTGAAAGGGACAAATACCAAGAGACCCAGTACTTC. Translated: CSVERDKYQETQYF.

This chain joins TRBV12-3 or TRBV12-4 and TRBJ2-1, with D maybe TRBD2 (5 bases). The CDR3 has 16 residues. Trimming stripped 6 bases from V and 3 bases from J, with 18 bases between. The CDR3 protein is CASSPEGRDLYNEQFF. The CDR3 DNA is TGTGCCAGCAGCCCCGAGGGCCGGGATCTCTACAATGAGCAGTTCTTC.

V is TRBV11-2 and J is TRBJ1-2; TRBD1 is a possible D gene (5 bases). V shed 4 bases and J shed 6 bases, with 6 bases lying between them. The length of the CDR3 is 11 residues. Germline V gene sequence: CDR1 SGHAT, CDR2 FQNNGV. In DNA, the CDR3 is TGTGCCAGCAGCTGGGGGGATGGCTACACCTTC. Amino acids: CASSWGDGYTF.

V is TRBV30 and J is TRBJ1-1, with D possibly being TRBD1 (5 bases). Trimming removed 3 bases at V and 1 base at J, with 12 bases between. The CDR3 runs 14 residues. Germline values: CDR1 GTSNPN, CDR2 SVGIG (reference sequence). DNA for the CDR3: TGTGCCTGGAGGAGACTGGGGACGAACACTGAAGCTTTCTTT. Translating gives CAWRRLGTNTEAFF.

This clonotype was counted between two and nine times. The CDR3 protein is CASCCGGPNTGELFF. For the CDR3, the DNA is TGTGCCAGCTGCTGTGGGGGACCCAACACCGGGGAGCTGTTTTTT. The V gene is TRBV11-2, the J gene TRBJ2-2; D possibly uses TRBD1 or TRBD2 (5 bases each). The V and J ends lost 8 bases and 2 bases respectively, with 15 bases between them. Germline loops: CDR1 SGHAT, CDR2 FQNNGV. CDR3 length: 15 amino acids. The full variable domain, completed using reference TRBV11-2 and TRBJ2-2, is EAGVAQSPRYKIIEKRQSVAFWCNPISGHATLYWYQQILGQGPKLLIQFQNNGVVDDSQLPKDRFSAERLKGVDSTLKIQPAKLEDSAVYLCASCCGGPNTGELFFGEGSRLTVL.

The rearrangement uses TRBV11-2 and TRBJ2-2; D unresolved. The CDR3 consists of 16 residues. V was trimmed by 1 base and J by 5 bases, leaving 14 bases between them. Germline CDR1 reads SGHAT; CDR2 reads FQNNGV. DNA for the CDR3: TGTGCCAGCAGCTTAGCGAGCAGGCTTAGGACCGGGGAGCTGTTTTTT. Translated, it gives CASSLASRLRTGELFF.

This clonotype turned up a few times. An end of the junction does not agree with germline; a read error may underlie this. The chain recombines TRBV18 with TRBJ2-5, with D perhaps TRBD1 (6 bases). Germline V gene data show CDR1 as KGHSH and CDR2 as LQKENI. CDR3 length equals 18 residues. Here the CDR3 reads CASSPQGRLPDRQETQYF. CDR3 DNA: TGTGCCAGCTCCCCACAGGGTCGACTGCCGGATCGGCAAGAGACCCAGTACTTC.

This clonotype showed up just a few times. The chain has TRBV10-1 and TRBJ2-5; 7 bases are shared with TRBD2. The CDR3 runs 17 residues. V lost 4 bases and J lost 2; bases outside the gene matches: 13. Germline CDR1 is WNHNN and CDR2 is SYGVQD (reference sequence). The CDR3 protein is CASSGGSGGRMQETQYF. The CDR3 DNA reads TGCGCCAGCAGTGGCGGGAGTGGCGGGAGAATGCAAGAGACCCAGTACTTC.

The rearrangement uses TRBV6-6 and TRBJ2-5; 10 nucleotides line up with TRBD1. The J call may be mistaken, given a closer DNA end match to TRBJ2-1. The V gene's germline CDR1 is MNHNY and CDR2 SVGAGI (reference sequence). This CDR3 has 15 residues. In DNA form, the CDR3 reads TGTGCCAGCAGTTACTCGGGGACAGGGGTAGATGAGCAGTTCTTC. This gives the protein CASSYSGTGVDEQFF.

This clonotype was detected only a few times. This rearrangement joins TRBV14 to TRBJ2-7; 7 bases fit TRBD1. V shed 4 bases and J 4 bases; nucleotides not matched to a gene: 10. The CDR3 loop spans 15 amino acids. Germline V gene sequence: CDR1 SGHDN, CDR2 FVKESK. The CDR3 bases are TGTGCCAGCAGCCGGACAGGCCTCCCCCGTTACGAGCAGTACTTC. It yields the protein CASSRTGLPRYEQYF.

The chain employs TRBV9 and TRBJ1-1; D remains unclear. CDR1 and CDR2 from the germline V gene are SGDLS and YYNGEE. The CDR3 spans 15 residues. Trimming left V 0 bases short and J 1 base short, with 10 bases between. The CDR3 sequence is CASSVGGPANTEAFF. For the CDR3, the DNA is TGTGCCAGCAGCGTAGGCGGCCCAGCGAACACTGAAGCTTTCTTT. The complete variable domain, with remaining parts taken from reference TRBV9 and TRBJ1-1, reads DSGVTQTPKHLITATGQRVTLRCSPRSGDLSVYWYQQSLDQGLQFLIQYYNGEERAKGNILERFSAQQFPDLHSELNLSSLELGDSALYFCASSVGGPANTEAFFGQGTRLTVV.

There are a few counts of this clonotype. The genes are TRBV2 and TRBJ2-2; TRBD1 matches at 9 bases. The germline V gene has CDR1 SNHLY and CDR2 FYNNEI. The ends lost 6 bases at V and 7 bases at J; junction bases unmatched: 3. The CDR3 is made up of 13 amino acids. The CDR3 is CASRQGAGGELFF. CDR3 in DNA: TGTGCCAGCAGACAGGGGGCAGGCGGGGAGCTGTTTTTT.

CDR3 residues: CASSWAGGIGETQYF. The CDR3 coding sequence is TGTGCCAGCAGTTGGGCGGGGGGGATCGGGGAGACCCAGTACTTC. This rearrangement joins TRBV12-3 or TRBV12-4 to TRBJ2-5, with 9 bases matching TRBD2. The CDR3 has 15 amino acids. J was trimmed by 5 bases and V by 4 bases; bases with no gene match: 8.

J is TRBJ2-6 and V is TRBV5-5; 7 bases map to TRBD1. The germline CDR1 and CDR2 sequences are SGHKS and YYEKEE (reference sequence). The CDR3 length is 19 residues. The J segment lost 2 bases and the V segment lost 3 bases, leaving 14 bases of the junction unmatched. CDR3 sequence (DNA): TGTGCCAGCAGCTACGCCGGGACAGCCCTCTTTCCTGGGGCCAACGTCCTGACTTTC. Protein product: CASSYAGTALFPGANVLTF.

This clonotype was observed once. This CDR3 is CSAMASGRESTDTQYF. In nucleotides, the CDR3 is TGCAGTGCTATGGCTAGCGGGAGGGAAAGCACAGATACGCAGTATTTT. The J gene is TRBJ2-3, the V gene TRBV20-1; 12 bases align to TRBD2. CDR1 is DFQATT, CDR2 SNEGSKA, per germline (reference sequence). The CDR3 contains 16 residues. With V trimmed by 4 bases and J by 0 bases, 5 bases remained unmatched.